This entry lists 13 T cell receptor beta chains sequenced from one sample in a study of identical twins. MiXCR was run by TCRdb on the 5' RACE reads, yielding one entry per CDR3 protein. The table records under 350,000 distinct CDR3 sequences, nearly 9.5% of them present only once. The same data also went into a second study, on yellow fever vaccine responses in identical twins.

Sample: CD8+ T cells sorted from blood. Every receptor here comes from a woman aged 18 to 35 in good health.

In this sample, this clonotype turned up a few times. The rearrangement uses TRBV11-3 and TRBJ2-2; no firm D call. Germline assignment: CDR1 SGHNT and CDR2 YENEEA. V was shortened by 6 bases and J by 6 bases, with 11 bases between the two germline ends. The CDR3 spans 13 residues. The CDR3, as DNA: TGTGCCAGCAGGGGATCCCTTGCCGGGGAGCTGTTTTTT. The encoded protein is CASRGSLAGELFF.

In this sample, this clonotype turned up a few times. This rearrangement joins TRBV30 to TRBJ1-1; D ambiguous. CDR1 is GTSNPN and CDR2 is SVGIG in the germline V gene (reference sequence). This CDR3 region has 10 residues. V lost 6 bases and J 10 bases, leaving 12 bases between the germline ends. CDR3 amino acids: CACFREGAFF. The CDR3 region has the DNA TGTGCCTGCTTTAGAGAGGGAGCTTTCTTT.

This clonotype came up a few times. The J gene is TRBJ1-1, the V gene TRBV5-1; TRBD1 matches at 8 bases. This CDR3 contains 19 residues. Germline V gene sequence: CDR1 SGHRS, CDR2 YFSETQ. With V trimmed by 6 bases and J by 0 bases, 19 bases remained unmatched. The CDR3 here is CASTSAGSGGEDMNTEAFF. The CDR3 region has the DNA TGCGCCAGCACCTCGGCGGGGTCAGGGGGCGAGGATATGAACACTGAAGCTTTCTTT. Full variable domain (rest looked up from reference TRBV5-1 and TRBJ1-1): KAGVTQTPRYLIKTRGQQVTLSCSPISGHRSVSWYQQTPGQGLQFLFEYFSETQRNKGNFPGRFSGRQFSNSRSEMNVSTLELGDSALYLCASTSAGSGGEDMNTEAFFGQGTRLTVV.

V usage is TRBV13 and J usage is TRBJ2-7, with D possibly being TRBD1 or TRBD2 (5 bases each). Trimming stripped 1 base from V and 2 bases from J, with 15 bases between. Germline V gene lookup returns CDR1 PRHDT and CDR2 FYEKMQ (reference sequence). The CDR3 covers 16 residues. This CDR3 is CASSLVRGAKAYEQYF. The CDR3, as DNA: TGTGCCAGCAGCTTAGTCCGGGGCGCGAAGGCCTACGAGCAGTACTTC.

This clonotype came up a few times. V is TRBV25-1 and J is TRBJ2-5; 8 nucleotides line up with TRBD1. The CDR3 is 19 amino acids. Germline trimming cut 4 bases from V and 5 bases from J; bases unmatched to any gene: 21. The V gene's germline CDR1 is MGHDK and CDR2 SYGVNS. Written as DNA, the CDR3 is TGTGCCAGCAGTGGCCACCCCTGGTCGGACAGGGAGTTTATGGAGACCCAGTACTTC. Encoded protein: CASSGHPWSDREFMETQYF.

The rearrangement uses TRBV7-3 and TRBJ2-1, with 10 bases identical to TRBD2. The length of the CDR3 is 15 residues. Germline CDR1 is SGHTA and CDR2 is FQGTGA. The V and J ends lost 1 base and 6 bases, in that order; junction bases with no gene match: 3. CDR3 nucleotide sequence: TGTGCCAGCAGCTTAATTGGGACTAGCGTCAATGAGCAGTTCTTC. It specifies CASSLIGTSVNEQFF.

The rearrangement joins TRBV5-8 to TRBJ2-7; no reliable D call. The V gene's germline CDR1 is SGHTS and CDR2 YDEGEE. V lost 7 bases and J lost 0, with 11 bases in between. CDR3 length: 13 residues. This chain's CDR3 is CASPATYSYEQYF. CDR3 in DNA: TGTGCCAGCCCAGCTACTTACTCCTACGAGCAGTACTTC.

This clonotype was counted ten times or more. The CDR3 nucleotides read TGTGCCAGCCTCGGACTAGCGGGGGGCTACGAGCAGTACTTC. Protein sequence: CASLGLAGGYEQYF. The chain recombines TRBV2 with TRBJ2-7; TRBD2 agrees at 14 bases. The CDR3 covers 14 residues. V trimming: 8 bases; J trimming: 3 bases; junction bases outside the gene matches: 3. The V gene's germline CDR1 is SNHLY and CDR2 FYNNEI. The full variable domain, completed using reference TRBV2 and TRBJ2-7, is EPEVTQTPSHQVTQMGQEVILRCVPISNHLYFYWYRQILGQKVEFLVSFYNNEISEKSEIFDDQFSVERPDGSNFTLKIRSTKLEDSAMYFCASLGLAGGYEQYFGPGTRLTVT.

The chain couples TRBV12-3 or TRBV12-4 to TRBJ2-3; the D gene is possibly TRBD2 (5 bases). Trimming removed 3 bases from V and 1 base from J, with 8 bases in between. CDR3 length: 14 amino acids. CDR3 residues: CASSFMGGTDTQYF. For the CDR3, the DNA is TGTGCCAGCAGTTTCATGGGAGGCACAGATACGCAGTATTTT.

This clonotype was seen more than once but under ten times. This chain links TRBV5-8 with TRBJ2-7; D ambiguous. V was pared by 10 bases and J by 3 bases, with 17 bases between. The CDR3 sequence is 13 residues long. Germline V CDR1 and CDR2: SGHTS, YDEGEE. The CDR3 nucleotides are TGTGCCGGACCGAGGTATATGGACTACGAGCAGTACTTC. It translates to CAGPRYMDYEQYF.

V usage is TRBV30 and J usage is TRBJ2-5; D tentatively reads TRBD1 or TRBD2 (5 bases each). CDR1 is GTSNPN, CDR2 SVGIG, per germline (reference sequence). The CDR3 loop spans 15 amino acids. Trimming shortened V by 1 base and J by 1 base, and 13 bases separated the two germline ends. The CDR3 is CAWSATGRLQETQYF. The CDR3 nucleotides read TGTGCCTGGAGTGCCACGGGGCGCCTCCAAGAGACCCAGTACTTC.

The sample holds a few counts of this clonotype. This chain uses TRBV7-3 with TRBJ2-2; 7 bases fit TRBD2. The germline V gene encodes CDR1 SGHTA and CDR2 FQGTGA. CDR3 size: 15 residues. Unmatched junction bases numbered 9, after V lost 5 bases and J lost 6 bases. CDR3 amino acids: CASSPSGTEPGELFF. DNA of the CDR3: TGTGCCAGCAGCCCTAGCGGAACGGAACCCGGGGAGCTGTTTTTT.

In this sample, this clonotype turned up a few times. This chain joins TRBV5-4 and TRBJ2-3, with D hard to call. This CDR3 is built from 12 residues. V was pared by 3 bases and J by 4 bases, with 6 bases between. Germline CDR1 is SGHNT and CDR2 is YYREEE (reference sequence). The chain's CDR3 is CASSYKPDTQYF. The CDR3 DNA reads as TGTGCCAGCAGCTATAAGCCAGATACGCAGTATTTT.